There are a few counts of the clone carrying this T cell receptor (beta chain). Its specificity is not known. V was shortened by 0 bases and J by 9 bases, with 13 bases between the two germline ends. Germline loops: CDR1 SGHDT, CDR2 YYEEEE. CDR3 length: 13 amino acids. The data were taken from a study of cytomegalovirus exposure and HLA in healthy donors. Study-wide results and limits: Some segments of the V type, notably TRBV6-2 and TRBV6-3, were excluded as indistinguishable. Evidence from a later analysis indicated that most CMV-associated TCR beta chains looked HLA-restricted. Association of a missense DCLRE1C variant with TCR beta V- and J-gene trimming was reported in a later analysis.

PCR primers comprised 60 Vbeta and 13 Jbeta primers. The assay was immunoSEQ multiplex PCR, and TCRdb's table has in-frame clones only and misses some. The table lists 130,000 to 150,000 clones, approximately 70% of them singletons, with around 1.2% in the top ten. Material for sequencing was PBMCs. This chain uses TRBV5-6 with TRBJ2-7; the D is unclear. The TCR originated in a woman in her 40s in good health and CMV-seronegative. The CDR3 loop reads CASSLASGPVQYV. The CDR3 DNA sequence: TGTGCCAGCAGCTTGGCGTCGGGTCCCGTGCAGTACGTC.